The next 17 T cell receptor beta chains were all read from a single sample in a study of cytomegalovirus exposure and HLA in healthy donors. Primers for the PCR totalled 60 Vbeta and 13 Jbeta. Assay: immunoSEQ multiplex PCR; the TCRdb copy retains only in-frame clones and omits some. Seen here are around 91,000 clones, roughly 78% observed once, and the top ten hold around 4.4%. The sample consisted of PBMCs. All receptors derive from a male donor in good health and CMV-seropositive.

This clone was detected once. The chain is built from TRBV18 and TRBJ2-7; D is possibly TRBD1 (6 bases). There are 11 residues in the CDR3. Germline CDR1 and CDR2: KGHSH and LQKENI. Trimming stripped 8 bases from V and 6 bases from J, with 11 bases between. CDR3 bases: TGTGCCAGCGCCAACAGGGCCGAGCAGTACTTC. Amino acid sequence: CASANRAEQYF.

The chain has TRBV6-1 and TRBJ1-1; the D gene is possibly TRBD1 (5 bases). The CDR3 consists of 11 residues. Germline lookup yields CDR1 MNHNS and CDR2 SASEGT. V dropped 7 bases and J dropped 5 bases, with 8 bases sitting between them. CDR3 nucleotide sequence: TGTGCCAGCATCCGGGGGACTGAAGCTTTCTTT. As protein: CASIRGTEAFF.

This chain joins TRBV19 and TRBJ2-1; weak D call: TRBD2 (6 bases). With 7 bases removed from V and 1 base from J, the gap between germline ends came to 11 bases. Germline V gives CDR1 LNHDA, CDR2 SQIVND (reference sequence). This CDR3 is built from 14 residues. This CDR3 reads CASKVGGSYNEQFF. The DNA of the CDR3 is TGTGCCAGTAAAGTGGGAGGATCCTACAATGAGCAGTTCTTC.

The rearrangement uses TRBV19 and TRBJ2-1; TRBD2 matches 11 bases. V was clipped by 5 bases and J by 7 bases; unmatched bases: 16. The CDR3 has 18 amino acids. Germline CDR1 LNHDA, CDR2 SQIVND (reference sequence). The CDR3: CASSRTHSGRAYRNEQFF. As DNA, the CDR3 is TGTGCCAGTAGTCGAACCCATAGCGGGAGGGCCTATCGGAATGAGCAGTTCTTC.

The chain is built from TRBV6-5 and TRBJ1-2; no firm D call. CDR1 and CDR2 (germline): MNHEY, SVGAGI. Trimming pared 4 bases from V and 2 bases from J, leaving 11 bases between. The CDR3 spans 14 residues. The chain's CDR3 is CASSLAGANYGYTF. In DNA, the CDR3 is TGTGCCAGCAGTTTGGCAGGTGCAAACTATGGCTACACCTTC.

This clone was seen more than once but under ten times. The CDR3 here is CASSEFSEYSNQPQHF. The CDR3 bases are TGTGCCAGCAGTGAATTTTCAGAATATAGCAATCAGCCCCAGCATTTT. The rearrangement joins TRBV6-1 to TRBJ1-5; D unclear. Germline CDR1 reads MNHNS; CDR2 reads SASEGT. This CDR3 spans 16 amino acids. V dropped 2 bases and J dropped 0 bases, with 11 bases sitting between them.

This clone was observed a handful of times. V gene TRBV2 combines with J gene TRBJ1-1, with TRBD1 identical over 9 bases. The germline CDR1 and CDR2 sequences are SNHLY and FYNNEI. J gave up 0 bases and V 5 bases, and 7 bases lay outside the gene matches. This CDR3 region has 16 residues. This CDR3 reads CASSKDRGIMNTEAFF. CDR3 bases: TGTGCCAGCAGTAAAGACAGGGGGATCATGAACACTGAAGCTTTCTTT.

V usage is TRBV6-4 and J usage is TRBJ2-3; the match to TRBD2 covers 12 bases. Germline values: CDR1 MRHNA, CDR2 SNTAGT. The CDR3 runs 14 residues. Unmatched junction bases numbered 3, after V lost 5 bases and J lost 6 bases. CDR3 nucleotide sequence: TGTGCCAGCAGTTCGACTAGCGGGAGTGATACGCAGTATTTT. This sequence encodes CASSSTSGSDTQYF.

In this sample, this clone turned up a few times. The chain couples TRBV2 to TRBJ2-7; 7 bases match TRBD2. The CDR3 runs 13 residues. CDR1 and CDR2 from the germline V gene are SNHLY and FYNNEI. Trimming at V came to 3 bases and at J to 3 bases, leaving 2 bases not matched to a gene. Written as DNA, the CDR3 is TGTGCCAGCAGTGACGGGACTATCTACGAGCAGTACTTC. It codes for CASSDGTIYEQYF.

This rearrangement joins TRBV19 to TRBJ1-2; 7 positions agree with TRBD1. The V gene's germline CDR1 is LNHDA and CDR2 SQIVND (reference sequence). V trimming: 5 bases; J trimming: 4 bases; junction bases outside the gene matches: 4. The CDR3 is 13 amino acids. Written as DNA, the CDR3 is TGTGCCAGTAGTCGGGGACAGAGCTATGGCTACACCTTC. It is translated as CASSRGQSYGYTF.

This chain joins TRBV14 and TRBJ2-7; a weak D match, TRBD1 (6 bases). V was trimmed by 6 bases and J by 2 bases, leaving 14 bases between them. In germline, CDR1 is SGHDN, CDR2 FVKESK. This CDR3 comprises 14 residues. CDR3 sequence: CASSLRTVAYEQYF. CDR3 nucleotides: TGTGCCAGCAGTCTCAGGACAGTCGCCTACGAGCAGTACTTC. The variable domain in full, completed from reference TRBV14 and TRBJ2-7, reads EAGVTQFPSHSVIEKGQTVTLRCDPISGHDNLYWYRRVMGKEIKFLLHFVKESKQDESGMPNNRFLAERTGGTYSTLKVQPAELEDSGVYFCASSLRTVAYEQYFGPGTRLTVT.

This clone was found a few times. The chain carries TRBV7-8 and TRBJ2-7; weak D call: TRBD1 (5 bases). CDR3 length: 15 residues. V lost 1 base and J lost 5, with 15 bases in between. Germline loops: CDR1 SGHVS, CDR2 FQNEAQ. CDR3 coding DNA: TGTGCCAGCAGCTTAGGGGGCGCGGTTGTCCACGAGCAGTACTTC. It codes for CASSLGGAVVHEQYF.

J is TRBJ2-1 and V is TRBV9, with 13 bases lining up with TRBD2. This CDR3 region has 15 residues. J lost 6 bases, V lost 3 bases, and 3 bases had no gene match. CDR1 and CDR2 from the germline V gene are SGDLS and YYNGEE. The CDR3 DNA follows: TGTGCCAGCAGCGAACTAGCGGGGGGGCCCAATGAGCAGTTCTTC. Its translation: CASSELAGGPNEQFF.

This rearrangement joins TRBV30 to TRBJ1-1, with 9 bases identical to TRBD1. The V gene end was trimmed by 6 bases and the J gene end by 3 bases; junction bases not matched to a gene: 17. The CDR3 has 17 amino acids. Germline loops: CDR1 GTSNPN, CDR2 SVGIG (reference sequence). The CDR3 DNA reads TGTGCCTGCCTCTTTCAGGATAGGGACAGGGACTACACTGAAGCTTTCTTT. It encodes CACLFQDRDRDYTEAFF.

The rearrangement uses TRBV29-1 and TRBJ2-7, with TRBD1 identical over 10 bases. CDR3 length: 13 residues. The V gene's germline CDR1 is SQVTM and CDR2 ANQGSEA. V lost 3 bases to trimming and J lost 4 bases; unmatched junction nucleotides: 3. CDR3 loop: CSVEGQGTYEQYF. The DNA of the CDR3 is TGCAGCGTTGAGGGACAGGGGACGTACGAGCAGTACTTC.

This clone was counted a single time. The chain uses TRBV6-6 and TRBJ2-3; 11 nucleotides line up with TRBD2. Germline loops: CDR1 MNHNY, CDR2 SVGAGI (reference sequence). CDR3 length: 16 residues. With 2 bases clipped from V and 2 bases from J, the junction kept 3 bases outside the gene matches. The CDR3 is CASSYPGLAVTDTQYF. CDR3 nucleotides: TGTGCCAGCAGTTACCCGGGACTAGCGGTCACAGATACGCAGTATTTT.

This clone has a handful of counts. The genes are TRBV28 and TRBJ1-4, with TRBD1 identical over 10 bases. The V gene end was trimmed by 6 bases and the J gene end by 3 bases; junction bases not matched to a gene: 4. Looked up from germline, CDR1 is MDHEN and CDR2 is SYDVKM. The CDR3 has 15 residues. This CDR3 reads CASRRQGAANEKLFF. The DNA for the CDR3 is TGTGCCAGCAGACGACAGGGGGCTGCTAATGAAAAACTGTTTTTT.